A single sample gave rise to the 3 T cell receptor beta chains below, sequenced in a study of vaccination effects on CD4 cells after COVID-19. Method: immunoSEQ multiplex PCR; TCRdb's copy keeps in-frame clones and lacks some. The sample consists of roughly 20,000 clones, under 85% of them appearing once. ViraFEST expansion of antigen-specific CD4+ T cells with viral peptide pools preceded sequencing. Following culture for about ten days, CD4+ T cells were isolated. Nucleocapsid antibodies were negative in the vaccine recipients, who had never had SARS-CoV-2 infection. These TCRs are of unknown antigen specificity. Sequencing was performed on CD4+ T cells from PBMCs cultured with HCoV-NL63 spike peptides, taken before COVID-19 vaccination. The receptors were sampled from a human donor who received a COVID-19 vaccine.

This chain connects TRBV5-1 to TRBJ2-6; 8 bases line up with TRBD1. From germline, CDR1 is SGHRS and CDR2 YFSETQ. The CDR3 has 17 residues. V gave up 0 bases and J gave up 0 bases; unmatched junction bases: 2. CDR3 coding DNA: TGCGCCAGCAGCTTGGGACAGGGGCGCTCTGGGGCCAACGTCCTGACTTTC. It yields the protein CASSLGQGRSGANVLTF.

This clone was seen more than once but under ten times. The chain joins TRBV27 to TRBJ1-3; 9 bases map to TRBD1. Trimming at V came to 0 bases and at J to 7 bases, leaving 10 bases not matched to a gene. The germline V gene has CDR1 MNHEY and CDR2 SMNVEV (reference sequence). This CDR3 has 17 residues. The CDR3 nucleotides read TGTGCCAGCAGTTTATCCCGCGGGACAGGGAGTAGCAACACCATATATTTT. Its translation: CASSLSRGTGSSNTIYF.

The table lists this clone with a few counts. This chain uses TRBV7-2 with TRBJ2-7; D perhaps matches TRBD2 (5 bases). Germline loops: CDR1 SGHTA, CDR2 FQGNSA. The CDR3 loop spans 15 amino acids. V gave up 3 bases and J gave up 4 bases, with 16 bases separating them. The CDR3 is CASSLGPRDSYEQYF. In nucleotides, the CDR3 is TGTGCCAGCAGCTTGGGCCCCCGGGATAGTTACGAGCAGTACTTC. The complete variable domain, with remaining parts taken from reference TRBV7-2 and TRBJ2-7, reads GAGVSQSPSNKVTEKGKDVELRCDPISGHTALYWYRQSLGQGLEFLIYFQGNSAPDKSGLPSDRFSAERTGGSVSTLTIQRTQQEDSAVYLCASSLGPRDSYEQYFGPGTRLTVT.